Detailed here is one TCR beta chain. What it recognizes is unknown. J lost 6 bases, V lost 5 bases, and 8 bases had no gene match. There are 14 residues in the CDR3. Germline CDR1 is SGHTA and CDR2 is FQGTGA. The sample belongs to a study of shared clonotypes between healthy human individuals. Study-wide results and limits: Incomplete sequencing of sorted subsets was indicated by rarefaction despite large depth. In general, naive subsets displayed greater estimated richness than memory subsets did.

Sorted-subset replicate PCRs used 200 to 250 ng DNA, some 33,000 T cell genomes. TCRdb's copy holds only in-frame clones and misses some; the assay was immunoSEQ multiplex PCR. The data contain 2,500,000 or so clones, just under 95% of them singletons. The sequence was collected from a young man in good health. Some clones in this sample may be carry-over from other donors' samples. The chain recombines TRBV7-3 with TRBJ2-3, with 7 bases matching TRBD2. Sequencing used naive CD4+ T cells from PBMCs. Subset indicated: CD45RA+ positively selected. The CDR3 nucleotides read TGTGCCAGCAGCATGGGACCCGGGGGGGATACGCAGTATTTT. Translated: CASSMGPGGDTQYF.